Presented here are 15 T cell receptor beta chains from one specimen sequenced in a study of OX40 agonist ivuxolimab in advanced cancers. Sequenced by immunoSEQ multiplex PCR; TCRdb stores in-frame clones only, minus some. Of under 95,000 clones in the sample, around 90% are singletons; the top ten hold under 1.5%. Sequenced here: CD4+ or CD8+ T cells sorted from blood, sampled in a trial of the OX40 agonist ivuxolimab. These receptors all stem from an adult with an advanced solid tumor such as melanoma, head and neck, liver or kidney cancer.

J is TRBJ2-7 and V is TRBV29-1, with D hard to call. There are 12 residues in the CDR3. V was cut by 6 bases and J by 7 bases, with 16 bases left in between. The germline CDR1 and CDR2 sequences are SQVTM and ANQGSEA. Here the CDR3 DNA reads TGCAGCGTGGGAAACAGTGTAAGTGAGCAGTACTTC. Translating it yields CSVGNSVSEQYF.

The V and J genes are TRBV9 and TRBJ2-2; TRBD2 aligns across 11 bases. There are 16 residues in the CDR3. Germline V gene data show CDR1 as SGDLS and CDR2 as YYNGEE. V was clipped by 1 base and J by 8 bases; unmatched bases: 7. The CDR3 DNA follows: TGTGCCAGCAGCGTATCTAGCGGGGGGTCGAGAGGGGAGCTGTTTTTT. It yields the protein CASSVSSGGSRGELFF. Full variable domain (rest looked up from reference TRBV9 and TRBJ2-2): DSGVTQTPKHLITATGQRVTLRCSPRSGDLSVYWYQQSLDQGLQFLIQYYNGEERAKGNILERFSAQQFPDLHSELNLSSLELGDSALYFCASSVSSGGSRGELFFGEGSRLTVL.

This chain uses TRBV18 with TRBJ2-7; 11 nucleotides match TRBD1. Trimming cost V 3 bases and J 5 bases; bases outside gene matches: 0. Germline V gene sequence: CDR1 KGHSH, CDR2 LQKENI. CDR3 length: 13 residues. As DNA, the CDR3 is TGTGCCAGCTCACCGGACAGGGGGCACGAGCAGTACTTC. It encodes CASSPDRGHEQYF. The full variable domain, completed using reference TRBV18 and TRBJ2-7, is NAGVMQNPRHLVRRRGQEARLRCSPMKGHSHVYWYRQLPEEGLKFMVYLQKENIIDESGMPKERFSAEFPKEGPSILRIQQVVRGDSAAYFCASSPDRGHEQYFGPGTRLTVT.

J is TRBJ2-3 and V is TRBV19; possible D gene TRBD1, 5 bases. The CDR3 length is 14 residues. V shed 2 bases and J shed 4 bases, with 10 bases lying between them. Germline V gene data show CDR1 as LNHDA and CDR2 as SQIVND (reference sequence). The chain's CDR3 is CASSIQGLADTQYF. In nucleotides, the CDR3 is TGTGCCAGTAGTATACAGGGTTTGGCAGATACGCAGTATTTT.

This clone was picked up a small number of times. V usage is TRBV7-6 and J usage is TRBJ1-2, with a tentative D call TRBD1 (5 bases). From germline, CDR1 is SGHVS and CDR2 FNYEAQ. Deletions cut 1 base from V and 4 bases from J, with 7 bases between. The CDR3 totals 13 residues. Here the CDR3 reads CASSLGDSYGYTF. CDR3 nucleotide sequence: TGTGCCAGCAGCTTAGGAGACAGCTATGGCTACACCTTC. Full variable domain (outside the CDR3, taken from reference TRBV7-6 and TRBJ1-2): GAGVSQSPRYKVTKRGQDVALRCDPISGHVSLYWYRQALGQGPEFLTYFNYEAQQDKSGLPNDRFSAERPEGSISTLTIQRTEQRDSAMYRCASSLGDSYGYTFGSGTRLTVV.

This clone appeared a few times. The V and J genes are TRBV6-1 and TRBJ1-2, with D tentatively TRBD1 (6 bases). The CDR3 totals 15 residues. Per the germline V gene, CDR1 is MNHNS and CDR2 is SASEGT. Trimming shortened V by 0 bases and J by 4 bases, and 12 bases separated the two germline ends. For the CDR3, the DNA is TGTGCCAGCAGTGAAGCGAACAGGGAGACCTATGGCTACACCTTC. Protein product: CASSEANRETYGYTF.

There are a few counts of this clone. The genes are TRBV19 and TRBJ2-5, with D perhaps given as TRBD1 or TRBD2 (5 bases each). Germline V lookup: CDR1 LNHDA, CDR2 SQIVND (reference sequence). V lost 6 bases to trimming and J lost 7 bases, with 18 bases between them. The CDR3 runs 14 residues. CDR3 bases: TGTGCCAGTAGGCCCCGGGACGGAACTCGGACCCAGTACTTC. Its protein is CASRPRDGTRTQYF. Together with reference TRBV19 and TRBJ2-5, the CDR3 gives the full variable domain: DGGITQSPKYLFRKEGQNVTLSCEQNLNHDAMYWYRQDPGQGLRLIYYSQIVNDFQKGDIAEGYSVSREKKESFPLTVTSAQKNPTAFYLCASRPRDGTRTQYFGPGTRLLVL.

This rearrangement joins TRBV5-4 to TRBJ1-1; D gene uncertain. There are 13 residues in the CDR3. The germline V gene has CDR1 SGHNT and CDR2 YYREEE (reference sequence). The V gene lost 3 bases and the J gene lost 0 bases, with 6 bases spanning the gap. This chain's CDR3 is CASSSGVNTEAFF. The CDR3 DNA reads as TGTGCCAGCAGCTCCGGGGTGAACACTGAAGCTTTCTTT.

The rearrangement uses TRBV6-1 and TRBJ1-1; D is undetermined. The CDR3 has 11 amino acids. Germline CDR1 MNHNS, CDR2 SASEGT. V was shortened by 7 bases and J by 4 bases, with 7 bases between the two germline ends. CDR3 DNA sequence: TGTGCCAGCACCTGGGGCACTGAAGCTTTCTTT. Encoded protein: CASTWGTEAFF.

DNA of the CDR3: TGTGCCAGCAGTGAGCCCCCCGGGACAGGGACCTCTGAGGGGCCCCAGCATTTT. Translation: CASSEPPGTGTSEGPQHF. The chain has TRBV2 and TRBJ1-5; 9 bases fit TRBD1. This CDR3 has 18 residues. Looked up from germline, CDR1 is SNHLY and CDR2 is FYNNEI. Losses at the gene ends were 3 bases for V and 9 bases for J; bases not matched to a gene: 18.

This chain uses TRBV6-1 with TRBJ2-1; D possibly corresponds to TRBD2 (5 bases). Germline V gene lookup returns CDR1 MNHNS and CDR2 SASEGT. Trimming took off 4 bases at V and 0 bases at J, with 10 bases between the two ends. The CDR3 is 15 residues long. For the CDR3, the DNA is TGTGCCAGCAGTGGGGAGCCTTACTCCTACAATGAGCAGTTCTTC. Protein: CASSGEPYSYNEQFF.

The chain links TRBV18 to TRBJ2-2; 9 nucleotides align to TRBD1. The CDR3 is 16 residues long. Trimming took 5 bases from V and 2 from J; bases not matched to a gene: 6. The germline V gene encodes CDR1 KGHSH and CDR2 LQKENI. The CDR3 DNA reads TGTGCCAGCTCATCCGGGACAGGGTACAACACCGGGGAGCTGTTTTTT. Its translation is CASSSGTGYNTGELFF. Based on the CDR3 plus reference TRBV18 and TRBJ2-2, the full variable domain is NAGVMQNPRHLVRRRGQEARLRCSPMKGHSHVYWYRQLPEEGLKFMVYLQKENIIDESGMPKERFSAEFPKEGPSILRIQQVVRGDSAAYFCASSSGTGYNTGELFFGEGSRLTVL.

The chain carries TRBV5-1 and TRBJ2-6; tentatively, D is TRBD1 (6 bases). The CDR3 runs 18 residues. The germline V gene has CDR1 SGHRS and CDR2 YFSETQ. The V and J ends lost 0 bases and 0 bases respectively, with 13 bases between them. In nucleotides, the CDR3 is TGCGCCAGCAGCTTGGGGGGGCCAGGTTCCTCTGGGGCCAACGTCCTGACTTTC. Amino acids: CASSLGGPGSSGANVLTF.

The DNA for the CDR3 is TGCGCCAGCAGTGATGGGACAGGGCCCGAAAAACTGTTTTTT. This encodes CASSDGTGPEKLFF. The V and J genes are TRBV10-1 and TRBJ1-4, with TRBD1 matching over 9 bases. The CDR3 totals 14 residues. In germline, CDR1 is WNHNN, CDR2 SYGVQD (reference sequence). V shed 3 bases, J shed 8 bases, and the junction held 4 bases outside the gene matches.

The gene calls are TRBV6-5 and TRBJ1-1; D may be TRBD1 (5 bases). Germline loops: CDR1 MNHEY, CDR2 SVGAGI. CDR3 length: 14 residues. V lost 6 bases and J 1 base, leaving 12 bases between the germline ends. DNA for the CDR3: TGTGCCAGCAGAGCTAGGGGAAGGAACACTGAAGCTTTCTTT. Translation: CASRARGRNTEAFF.